This entry concerns a single TCR beta chain. Its specificity is unknown. The source of the sample is a study of cytotoxic CD8 clonotypes in ibrutinib-treated CLL. Overall study context: By median roughly 74 months, roughly twelve had progressed and about 15 stayed remitted; responses had been 2 complete and some 25 partial. Study observations and caveats: Few clonotypes were public, and these shrank or held steady under treatment. T-cell clonality at baseline went above that of age-matched healthy donors and rose and fell with circulating CD8+ T-cell counts.

The V gene lost 7 bases and the J gene lost 7 bases, with 16 bases spanning the gap. Germline V gives CDR1 SNHLY, CDR2 FYNNEI. CDR3 length: 14 residues. Clones were read by immunoSEQ multiplex PCR, and TCRdb kept only the in-frame ones, dropping some. The table shows some 98,000 clones, with 70% to 80% occurring only once. The source of this sequence is a human donor with chronic lymphocytic leukemia. The chain recombines TRBV2 with TRBJ1-4; TRBD1 is a possible D gene (6 bases). Sequenced here: PBMCs, sampled after 12 months of ibrutinib treatment. Here the CDR3 reads CASTQQGPAEKLFF. The CDR3 DNA follows: TGTGCCAGCACCCAACAGGGTCCGGCTGAAAAACTGTTTTTT.